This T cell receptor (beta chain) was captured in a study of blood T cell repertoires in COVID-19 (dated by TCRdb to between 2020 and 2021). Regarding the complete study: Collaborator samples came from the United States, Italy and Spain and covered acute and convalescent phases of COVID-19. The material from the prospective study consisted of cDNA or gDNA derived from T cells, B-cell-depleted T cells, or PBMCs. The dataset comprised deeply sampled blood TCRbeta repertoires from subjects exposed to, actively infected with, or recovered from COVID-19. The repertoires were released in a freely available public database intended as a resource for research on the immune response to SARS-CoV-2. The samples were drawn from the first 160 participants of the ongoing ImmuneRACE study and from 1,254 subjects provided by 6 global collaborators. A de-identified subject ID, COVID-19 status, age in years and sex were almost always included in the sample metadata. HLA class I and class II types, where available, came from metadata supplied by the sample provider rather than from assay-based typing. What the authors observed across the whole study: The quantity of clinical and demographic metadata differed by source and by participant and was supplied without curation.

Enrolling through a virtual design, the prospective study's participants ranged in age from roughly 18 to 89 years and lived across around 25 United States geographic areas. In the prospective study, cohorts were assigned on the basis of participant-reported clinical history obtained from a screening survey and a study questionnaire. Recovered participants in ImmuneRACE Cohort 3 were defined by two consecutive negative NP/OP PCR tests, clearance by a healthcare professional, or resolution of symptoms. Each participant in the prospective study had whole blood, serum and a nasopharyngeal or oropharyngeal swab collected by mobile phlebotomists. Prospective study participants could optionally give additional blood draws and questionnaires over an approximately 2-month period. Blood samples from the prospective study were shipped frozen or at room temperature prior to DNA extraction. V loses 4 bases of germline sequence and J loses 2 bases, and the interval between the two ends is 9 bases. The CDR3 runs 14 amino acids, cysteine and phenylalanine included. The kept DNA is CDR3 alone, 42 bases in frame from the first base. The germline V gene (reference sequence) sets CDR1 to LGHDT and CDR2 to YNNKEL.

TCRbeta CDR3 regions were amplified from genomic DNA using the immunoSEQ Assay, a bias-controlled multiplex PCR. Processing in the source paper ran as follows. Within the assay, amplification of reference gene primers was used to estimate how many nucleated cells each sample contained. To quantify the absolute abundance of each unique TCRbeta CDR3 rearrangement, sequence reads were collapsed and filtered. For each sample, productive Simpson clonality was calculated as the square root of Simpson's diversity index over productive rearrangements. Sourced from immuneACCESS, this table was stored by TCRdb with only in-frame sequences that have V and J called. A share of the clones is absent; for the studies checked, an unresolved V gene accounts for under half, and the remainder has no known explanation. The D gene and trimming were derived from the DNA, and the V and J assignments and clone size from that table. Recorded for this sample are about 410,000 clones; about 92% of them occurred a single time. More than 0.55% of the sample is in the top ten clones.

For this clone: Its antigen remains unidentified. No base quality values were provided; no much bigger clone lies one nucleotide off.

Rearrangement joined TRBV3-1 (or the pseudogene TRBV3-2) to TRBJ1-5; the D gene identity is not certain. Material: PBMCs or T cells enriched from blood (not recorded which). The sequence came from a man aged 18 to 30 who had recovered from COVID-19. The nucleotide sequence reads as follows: TGTGCCAGCAGCCGAGGGCAAGGCAATCAGCCCCAGCATTTT. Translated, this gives CASSRGQGNQPQHF.